A single sample gave rise to the 11 T cell receptor beta chains below, sequenced in a study of human T cells and chemical hapten exposure. In TCRdb, the RACE reads were re-called with MiXCR into one record per CDR3 protein. The sample lists around 99,000 distinct CDR3 sequences; 9% to 9.5% were seen once. Time point: patch test 2, 6 weeks after DPC sensitization. Treatment of the sample: therapeutic diphenylcyclopropenone sensitization with weekly scalp DPC. The specimen comprised whole blood, sampled in connection with sensitization to the hapten diphenylcyclopropenone (DPC). Receptor source: a woman between 35 and 50 years old with alopecia areata. Some clones in this sample may be carry-over from other donors' samples.

The V gene is TRBV9, the J gene TRBJ1-3, with D unresolved. The CDR3 extends over 15 amino acids. V dropped 0 bases and J dropped 0 bases, with 7 bases sitting between them. The germline V gene encodes CDR1 SGDLS and CDR2 YYNGEE. The CDR3: CASSVDGLSGNTIYF. The CDR3 DNA reads TGTGCCAGCAGCGTAGACGGCCTCTCTGGAAACACCATATATTTT.

A few counts support this clonotype. V is TRBV10-3 and J is TRBJ1-1; 9 bases match TRBD1. V lost 4 bases to trimming and J lost 3 bases; unmatched junction nucleotides: 0. The CDR3 sequence is 13 residues long. The germline V gene has CDR1 ENHRY and CDR2 SYGVKD. The CDR3 sequence: CAISGTGDTEAFF. In nucleotides, the CDR3 is TGTGCCATCAGTGGGACAGGGGACACTGAAGCTTTCTTT.

This clonotype was seen repeatedly, ten times or more. V usage is TRBV6-1 and J usage is TRBJ2-4; tentatively, D is TRBD1 (5 bases). Looked up from germline, CDR1 is MNHNS and CDR2 is SASEGT. Trimming shortened V by 4 bases and J by 0 bases, and 16 bases separated the two germline ends. This CDR3 is built from 17 residues. CDR3 loop: CASSVLTAQVAKNIQYF. CDR3 coding DNA: TGTGCCAGCAGTGTTTTGACAGCGCAGGTAGCCAAAAACATTCAGTACTTC.

The J gene is TRBJ2-2, the V gene TRBV6-6, with 11 bases lining up with TRBD2. CDR1 is MNHNY and CDR2 is SVGAGI in the germline V gene (reference sequence). There are 17 residues in the CDR3. J lost 6 bases, V lost 8 bases, and 14 bases had no gene match. CDR3 coding DNA: TGTGCCAGCGAGGGACTAGCGGCTAAAGGGGAAGCCGGGGAGCTGTTTTTT. Translated: CASEGLAAKGEAGELFF.

This clonotype was counted ten times or more. The rearrangement joins TRBV4-2 to TRBJ2-7; 7 bases line up with TRBD2. The CDR3 has 19 residues. In germline, CDR1 is LGHNA, CDR2 YNFKEQ. Trimming cost V 4 bases and J 2 bases; bases outside gene matches: 20. This CDR3 reads CASSPIFGGGPSFTYEQYF. The CDR3 DNA reads as TGTGCCAGCAGCCCGATATTTGGCGGGGGACCAAGCTTTACCTACGAGCAGTACTTC.

The gene calls are TRBV2 and TRBJ1-2; TRBD1 matches 8 bases. The germline V gene has CDR1 SNHLY and CDR2 FYNNEI. This CDR3 is 13 amino acids long. After removal of 6 bases from V and 6 bases from J, the junction contained 6 bases not matched to a gene. CDR3 DNA: TGTGCCAGCAGATGGACAGGGCTAGATGGCTACACCTTC. This translates into CASRWTGLDGYTF. Supplemented by reference TRBV2 and TRBJ1-2, the full variable domain reads EPEVTQTPSHQVTQMGQEVILRCVPISNHLYFYWYRQILGQKVEFLVSFYNNEISEKSEIFDDQFSVERPDGSNFTLKIRSTKLEDSAMYFCASRWTGLDGYTFGSGTRLTVV.

This clonotype was counted between two and nine times. The rearrangement links TRBV12-3 or TRBV12-4 to TRBJ1-4; possible D gene TRBD1, 6 bases. The V end lost 4 bases, the J end lost 8 bases, and 11 bases lay between the germline ends. The length of the CDR3 is 13 residues. The chain's CDR3 is CASSSGAEEKLFF. The CDR3 DNA is TGTGCCAGCAGTTCAGGGGCAGAGGAAAAACTGTTTTTT.

This clonotype came up once. The rearrangement joins TRBV27 to TRBJ2-3; D ambiguous. The CDR3 consists of 11 residues. In germline, CDR1 is MNHEY, CDR2 SMNVEV (reference sequence). Trimming pared 6 bases from V and 4 bases from J, leaving 5 bases between. The CDR3, as DNA: TGTGCCAGCAGGAAGGCAGATACGCAGTATTTT. Residues: CASRKADTQYF.

This clonotype was picked up a small number of times. The CDR3 sequence: CAWSGDRGYNEQFF. CDR3 nucleotide sequence: TGTGCCTGGAGTGGGGACAGGGGCTACAATGAGCAGTTCTTC. This chain connects TRBV30 to TRBJ2-1, with 10 bases that match TRBD1. The germline gives CDR1 GTSNPN, CDR2 SVGIG (reference sequence). The CDR3 loop spans 14 amino acids. V dropped 1 base and J dropped 3; count of bases not matched to a gene: 0.

This clonotype appeared many times. The gene calls are TRBV18 and TRBJ1-1, with TRBD1 as a possible D gene (5 bases). V lost 2 bases, J lost 3 bases, and 10 bases lay in between. The germline V gene has CDR1 KGHSH and CDR2 LQKENI. This CDR3 is 14 amino acids long. CDR3 sequence: CASSPGRGYTEAFF. The CDR3 DNA reads TGTGCCAGCTCACCAGGGAGGGGTTACACTGAAGCTTTCTTT.

This clonotype was picked up many times. The rearrangement uses TRBV2 and TRBJ1-1; 7 nucleotides agree with TRBD1. Unmatched junction bases numbered 7, after V lost 0 bases and J lost 3 bases. The CDR3 length is 16 residues. From germline, CDR1 is SNHLY and CDR2 FYNNEI. This CDR3 reads CASSEARGQEHTEAFF. The DNA for the CDR3 is TGTGCCAGCAGTGAAGCAAGAGGACAGGAGCACACTGAAGCTTTCTTT.